Below, 11 T cell receptor beta chains from the same sample are listed, as sequenced in a study of OX40 agonist ivuxolimab in advanced cancers. Assay used: immunoSEQ multiplex PCR; TCRdb lists only in-frame clones, some missing. The table lists approximately 48,000 clones, around 77% of them singletons. The material was CD4+ or CD8+ T cells sorted from blood, obtained in a trial of the OX40 agonist ivuxolimab. The receptor source for this set is an adult with an advanced solid tumor such as melanoma, head and neck, liver or kidney cancer.

This clone showed up just a few times. The rearrangement links TRBV7-8 to TRBJ2-3; the match to TRBD2 covers 10 bases. Per the germline V gene, CDR1 is SGHVS and CDR2 is FQNEAQ. The CDR3 runs to 18 residues. V lost 5 bases, J lost 0 bases, and 11 bases stayed unmatched. The CDR3 sequence is CASSARRTSGASTDTQYF. The CDR3 coding sequence is TGTGCCAGCAGCGCCAGAAGGACTAGCGGTGCTAGCACAGATACGCAGTATTTT.

V usage is TRBV18 and J usage is TRBJ1-2, with 7 bases that match TRBD1. Trimming cost V 1 base and J 4 bases; bases outside gene matches: 15. CDR1 and CDR2 from the germline V gene are KGHSH and LQKENI. CDR3 length: 18 residues. This chain's CDR3 is CASSPLTGDSRELYGYTF. The CDR3 region has the DNA TGTGCCAGCTCACCACTTACGGGGGACAGCCGAGAACTCTATGGCTACACCTTC.

The rearrangement uses TRBV7-9 and TRBJ2-1; TRBD2 aligns across 12 bases. The CDR3 is made up of 17 amino acids. CDR1 SEHNR and CDR2 FQNEAQ come from the germline V gene (reference sequence). V lost 1 base to trimming and J lost 5 bases; unmatched junction nucleotides: 6. The CDR3 region is CASSLERRLAGDNEQFF. CDR3 DNA sequence: TGTGCCAGCAGCTTAGAGCGAAGACTAGCGGGAGACAATGAGCAGTTCTTC.

This sequence joins TRBV6-1 and TRBJ1-2, with 7 nucleotides matching TRBD1. The germline gives CDR1 MNHNS, CDR2 SASEGT. The trim removed 6 bases at V and 4 bases at J, leaving 8 bases unmatched. This CDR3 region has 14 residues. The CDR3 DNA reads as TGTGCCAGCAGCGGCCGGGACAGACGCTATGGCTACACCTTC. This sequence encodes CASSGRDRRYGYTF.

V and J are TRBV7-6 and TRBJ1-1, with TRBD1 matching over 8 bases. The germline CDR1 and CDR2 sequences are SGHVS and FNYEAQ. This CDR3 comprises 15 residues. With V trimmed by 1 base and J by 5 bases, 6 bases remained unmatched. As DNA, the CDR3 is TGTGCCAGCAGCTTAGAGGGCTGGACAGGGACTGAAGCTTTCTTT. Its translation is CASSLEGWTGTEAFF.

This sequence joins TRBV19 and TRBJ1-5; the D gene is possibly TRBD1 (6 bases). Germline assignment: CDR1 LNHDA and CDR2 SQIVND (reference sequence). There are 14 residues in the CDR3. Trimming removed 9 bases from V and 3 bases from J, with 15 bases in between. Written as DNA, the CDR3 is TGTGCCAGCCAAGGGGGAGTACTCAATCAGCCCCAGCATTTT. Protein: CASQGGVLNQPQHF.

The genes are TRBV30 and TRBJ2-7, with D possibly TRBD2 on 6 matching bases. The germline V and J ends were trimmed by 2 bases and 6 bases, with 17 bases remaining between them. The CDR3 sequence is 14 residues long. Germline CDR1 GTSNPN, CDR2 SVGIG (reference sequence). In DNA, the CDR3 is TGTGCCTGGAGTCCAGAGCGGGTCGTTTTCGAGCAGTACTTC. Its protein is CAWSPERVVFEQYF.

The chain joins TRBV29-1 to TRBJ1-1, with D hard to call. Germline CDR1 and CDR2: SQVTM and ANQGSEA. V shed 0 bases and J shed 0 bases, with 11 bases lying between them. This CDR3 is 15 amino acids long. CDR3 residues: CSVEEGGRMNTEAFF. The CDR3 DNA follows: TGCAGCGTTGAAGAAGGCGGCAGAATGAACACTGAAGCTTTCTTT.

V is TRBV5-5 and J is TRBJ1-1; D is possibly TRBD1 (5 bases). Deletions cut 3 bases from V and 2 bases from J, with 14 bases between. The CDR3 consists of 15 residues. From germline, CDR1 is SGHKS and CDR2 YYEKEE (reference sequence). The CDR3, as DNA: TGTGCCAGCAGCTCGACTCAGGGTACTAACACTGAAGCTTTCTTT. Its protein is CASSSTQGTNTEAFF.

The sample holds a few counts of this clone. CDR3 sequence reads: CASTGPLLLAGDTGELFF. In DNA form, the CDR3 reads TGTGCCAGCACGGGACCTCTACTTCTAGCGGGGGACACCGGGGAGCTGTTTTTT. The genes are TRBV28 and TRBJ2-2; TRBD2 aligns across 10 bases. After removal of 7 bases from V and 3 bases from J, the junction contained 14 bases not matched to a gene. The CDR3 spans 18 residues. CDR1 is MDHEN and CDR2 is SYDVKM in the germline V gene.

The gene calls are TRBV30 and TRBJ1-2; 8 bases agree with TRBD1. V dropped 3 bases and J dropped 8; count of bases not matched to a gene: 14. The CDR3 has 15 amino acids. Germline V gene lookup returns CDR1 GTSNPN and CDR2 SVGIG (reference sequence). DNA of the CDR3: TGTGCCTGGAGACGACAGGGGTTCGTTTTGAGAGGCTACACCTTC. It codes for CAWRRQGFVLRGYTF.